This T cell receptor beta chain was retrieved from a study of blood T cells in healthy people across ages. Aged roughly 6 to 90, donors were systemically healthy Caucasians from Russia. The authors ran a second PCR of 7 to 11 cycles using a sample-barcoded 5' primer and a J-beta primer mix. Using its own MiXCR run on the 5' RACE reads, TCRdb lists one record per CDR3 protein. The sample records about 760,000 distinct CDR3 sequences, just under 25% being singletons. V was pared by 5 bases and J by 7 bases, with 17 bases between. The germline V gene encodes CDR1 MNHEY and CDR2 SMNVEV (reference sequence). This CDR3 has 15 amino acids. The same data also contributed to another study, on T cells of mothers and their children.

The TCR sequence derives from a boy younger than 18 in good health. The sequenced sample was blood. The J gene is TRBJ1-4, the V gene TRBV27; D is possibly TRBD1 (5 bases). The CDR3 here is CASSRTGFGGEKLFF. The CDR3 bases are TGTGCCAGCAGTCGCACAGGCTTTGGAGGTGAAAAACTGTTTTTT.